This T cell receptor (beta chain) was profiled in a study of PD-L1 blockade in urothelial cancer. The assay was immunoSEQ multiplex PCR, and TCRdb's table has in-frame clones only and misses some. The sample lists 85,000 to 100,000 clones; 80% to 90% were seen once. Germline V gene lookup returns CDR1 WNHNN and CDR2 SYGVQD (reference sequence). V was shortened by 9 bases and J by 4 bases, with 12 bases between the two germline ends. The CDR3 runs to 13 residues. Study results and limitations: Blood TCR clonality below the median before treatment was a predictor of better survival.

Comment on this clone: The antigen remains undetermined.

Time point indicated: pretreatment peripheral blood. Samples were collected from each patient before treatment and during treatment. Each patient gave between 1 and 8 of them in total. The V and J genes are TRBV10-1 and TRBJ1-4; the D is unclear. The specimen was PBMCs, collected around atezolizumab (anti-PD-L1) treatment. The receptor was derived from a man aged 60 to 69 with urothelial cancer. This CDR3 is CARKRQLNEKLFF. The CDR3 coding sequence is TGCGCCAGGAAGAGGCAGCTTAATGAAAAACTGTTTTTT.